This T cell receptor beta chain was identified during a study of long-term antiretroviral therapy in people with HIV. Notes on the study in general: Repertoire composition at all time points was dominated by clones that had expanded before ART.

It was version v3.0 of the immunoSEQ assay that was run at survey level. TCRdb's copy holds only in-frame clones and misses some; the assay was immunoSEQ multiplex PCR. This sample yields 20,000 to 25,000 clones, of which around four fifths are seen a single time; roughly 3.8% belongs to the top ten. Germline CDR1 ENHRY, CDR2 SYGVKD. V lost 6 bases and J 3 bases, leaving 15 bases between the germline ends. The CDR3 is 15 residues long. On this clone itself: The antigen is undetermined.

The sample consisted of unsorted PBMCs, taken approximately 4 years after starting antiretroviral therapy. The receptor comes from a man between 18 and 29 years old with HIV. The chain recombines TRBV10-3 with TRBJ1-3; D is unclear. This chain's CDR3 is CAIRTGTLGGNTIYF. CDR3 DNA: TGTGCCATCAGGACGGGTACTCTGGGTGGAAACACCATATATTTT.